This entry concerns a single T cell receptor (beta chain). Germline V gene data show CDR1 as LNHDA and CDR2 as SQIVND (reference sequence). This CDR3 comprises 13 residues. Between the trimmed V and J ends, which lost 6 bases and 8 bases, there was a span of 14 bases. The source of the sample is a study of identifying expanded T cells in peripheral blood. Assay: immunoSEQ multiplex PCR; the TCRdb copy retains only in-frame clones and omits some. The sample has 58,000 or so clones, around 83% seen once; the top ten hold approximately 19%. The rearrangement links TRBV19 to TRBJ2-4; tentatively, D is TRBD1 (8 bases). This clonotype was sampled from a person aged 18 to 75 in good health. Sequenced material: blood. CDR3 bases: TGTGCCAGTAGCCGACAGGGGAGGGACATTCAGTACTTC. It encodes CASSRQGRDIQYF.